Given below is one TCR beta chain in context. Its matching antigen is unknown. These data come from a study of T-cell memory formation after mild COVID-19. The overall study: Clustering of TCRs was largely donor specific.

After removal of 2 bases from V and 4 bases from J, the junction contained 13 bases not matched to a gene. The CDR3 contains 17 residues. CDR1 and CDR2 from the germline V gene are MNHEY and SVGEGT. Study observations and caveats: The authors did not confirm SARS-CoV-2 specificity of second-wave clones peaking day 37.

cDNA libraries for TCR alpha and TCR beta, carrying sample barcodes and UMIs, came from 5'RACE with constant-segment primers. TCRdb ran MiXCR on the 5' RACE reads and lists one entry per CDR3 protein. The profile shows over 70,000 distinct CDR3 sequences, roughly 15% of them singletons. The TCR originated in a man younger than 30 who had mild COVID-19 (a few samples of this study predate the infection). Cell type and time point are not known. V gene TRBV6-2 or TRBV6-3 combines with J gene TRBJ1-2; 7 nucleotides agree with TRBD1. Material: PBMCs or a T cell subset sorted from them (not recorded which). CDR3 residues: CASSYRPGRGDGYGYTF. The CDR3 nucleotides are TGTGCCAGCAGTTACCGCCCCGGCAGGGGGGACGGCTATGGCTACACCTTC.